Following are 20 T cell receptor beta chains from one sample sequenced in a study of control samples from healthy donors and cancer patients. Repertoires were generated with immunoSEQ multiplex PCR, while TCRdb's copy carries only in-frame clones and drops some. The data show 100,000 to 150,000 clones, 80% to 95% seen once. Sequencing used blood. The receptors were sampled from a man younger than 35 in good health.

This chain joins TRBV9 and TRBJ1-3; the D is unclear. Trimming removed 0 bases at V and 4 bases at J, with 11 bases between. The CDR3 covers 15 residues. Per germline, CDR1 SGDLS and CDR2 YYNGEE. The CDR3 DNA reads TGTGCCAGCAGCGTAGGAGGAGGGTTCGGAAACACCATATATTTT. This encodes CASSVGGGFGNTIYF. Drawing the rest from reference TRBV9 and TRBJ1-3, the complete variable domain is DSGVTQTPKHLITATGQRVTLRCSPRSGDLSVYWYQQSLDQGLQFLIQYYNGEERAKGNILERFSAQQFPDLHSELNLSSLELGDSALYFCASSVGGGFGNTIYFGEGSWLTVV.

The chain joins TRBV7-9 to TRBJ2-1; 9 nucleotides line up with TRBD2. The trim removed 5 bases at V and 15 bases at J, leaving 11 bases unmatched. The length of the CDR3 is 13 residues. CDR1 is SEHNR and CDR2 is FQNEAQ in the germline V gene (reference sequence). CDR3 sequence: CASSPGGGLASFF. The DNA for the CDR3 is TGTGCCAGCAGCCCTGGGGGGGGACTAGCCTCGTTCTTC.

This chain links TRBV27 with TRBJ2-5, with a possible D match to TRBD1 (5 bases). The CDR3 contains 14 residues. V was cut by 0 bases and J by 5 bases, with 10 bases left in between. Germline loops: CDR1 MNHEY, CDR2 SMNVEV (reference sequence). The chain's CDR3 is CASSLSLAGETQYF. CDR3 coding DNA: TGTGCCAGCAGTTTATCACTCGCAGGGGAGACCCAGTACTTC.

V is TRBV2 and J is TRBJ1-5; 9 nucleotides match TRBD1. CDR3 length: 14 residues. Per germline, CDR1 SNHLY and CDR2 FYNNEI. V shed 5 bases and J 4 bases; nucleotides not matched to a gene: 3. CDR3 nucleotides: TGTGCCAGCAGTCCGGGACAGGGAAATCAGCCCCAGCATTTT. Its translation: CASSPGQGNQPQHF.

The J gene is TRBJ2-3, the V gene TRBV7-3; 8 positions agree with TRBD1. Unmatched junction bases numbered 6, after V lost 5 bases and J lost 2 bases. CDR1 and CDR2 from the germline V gene are SGHTA and FQGTGA. This CDR3 spans 15 amino acids. CDR3: CASSLDRGYTDTQYF. The CDR3 DNA reads as TGTGCCAGCAGCCTTGACAGGGGTTACACAGATACGCAGTATTTT. The full variable domain, completed using reference TRBV7-3 and TRBJ2-3, is GAGVSQTPSNKVTEKGKYVELRCDPISGHTALYWYRQSLGQGPEFLIYFQGTGAADDSGLPNDRFFAVRPEGSVSTLKIQRTERGDSAVYLCASSLDRGYTDTQYFGPGTRLTVL.

This clone was detected only once. This chain links TRBV28 with TRBJ1-2; TRBD1 matches at 7 bases. V was pared by 5 bases and J by 8 bases, with 11 bases of the junction left unmatched. The V gene's germline CDR1 is MDHEN and CDR2 SYDVKM. The CDR3 totals 14 residues. DNA for the CDR3: TGTGCCAGCAGTCCCCCGAAAGGGGGCGGAGGCTACACCTTC. It yields the protein CASSPPKGGGGYTF.

The J gene is TRBJ2-1, the V gene TRBV29-1; D perhaps matches TRBD1 (5 bases). This CDR3 is 14 amino acids long. Germline CDR1 is SQVTM and CDR2 is ANQGSEA. V shed 6 bases and J shed 9 bases, with 21 bases lying between them. CDR3 DNA: TGCAGCGTGCCACGACGAACAGGCCGATCTGAGCAGTTCTTC. Its translation: CSVPRRTGRSEQFF.

The chain combines TRBV25-1 with TRBJ2-1, with TRBD2 matching 10 bases. Germline V gene lookup returns CDR1 MGHDK and CDR2 SYGVNS. CDR3 length equals 15 residues. V shed 4 bases and J 0 bases; nucleotides not matched to a gene: 0. CDR3 nucleotide sequence: TGTGCCAGCAGTGGGACTAGCGGCTCCTACAATGAGCAGTTCTTC. As protein: CASSGTSGSYNEQFF.

The chain carries TRBV5-4 and TRBJ1-6; D unclear. CDR3 length: 14 residues. The germline CDR1 and CDR2 sequences are SGHNT and YYREEE (reference sequence). Trimming removed 0 bases at V and 3 bases at J, with 4 bases between. DNA of the CDR3: TGTGCCAGCAGCTTGGAAGGCTATAATTCACCCCTCCACTTT. Translation: CASSLEGYNSPLHF.

The chain recombines TRBV10-3 with TRBJ1-3; TRBD1 aligns across 7 bases. The germline V gene has CDR1 ENHRY and CDR2 SYGVKD. The CDR3 covers 14 residues. J lost 6 bases, V lost 8 bases, and 10 bases had no gene match. The CDR3 sequence is CAIGQTGPENTIYF. In DNA form, the CDR3 reads TGTGCCATCGGTCAGACAGGGCCAGAAAACACCATATATTTT.

The chain uses TRBV30 and TRBJ1-6; perhaps TRBD1 as D (6 bases). Germline CDR1 and CDR2: GTSNPN and SVGIG (reference sequence). This CDR3 region has 12 residues. V was pared by 5 bases and J by 8 bases, with 10 bases between. The CDR3 region has the DNA TGTGCCTGGCAACCAGGGGATTCACCCCTCCACTTT. Residues: CAWQPGDSPLHF.

The chain links TRBV6-4 to TRBJ1-1; D gene uncertain. The V end was cut by 4 bases, the J end by 1 base, with 7 bases between. The V gene's germline CDR1 is MRHNA and CDR2 SNTAGT. CDR3 length: 13 residues. The CDR3 bases are TGTGCCAGCAGTGTACAGTCGAACACTGAAGCTTTCTTT. Its translation: CASSVQSNTEAFF.

The CDR3 DNA is TGTGCCAGCAGCTTTGGTGACACAGATACGCAGTATTTT. It is translated as CASSFGDTDTQYF. The chain joins TRBV7-2 to TRBJ2-3, with D unresolved. The CDR3 is 13 amino acids. Germline assignment: CDR1 SGHTA and CDR2 FQGNSA. The V gene lost 3 bases and the J gene lost 2 bases, with 6 bases spanning the gap.

The chain has TRBV27 and TRBJ1-4; D is unresolved. Trimming took off 6 bases at V and 9 bases at J, with 20 bases between the two ends. CDR1 MNHEY and CDR2 SMNVEV come from the germline V gene (reference sequence). The CDR3 consists of 15 residues. This CDR3 is CASSPQSLVGQKLFF. CDR3 coding DNA: TGTGCCAGCAGCCCGCAGTCTTTAGTAGGACAAAAACTGTTTTTT.

The chain joins TRBV18 to TRBJ2-5, with D hard to call. CDR3 length equals 13 residues. Per the germline V gene, CDR1 is KGHSH and CDR2 is LQKENI. V lost 0 bases and J 1 base, leaving 3 bases between the germline ends. For the CDR3, the DNA is TGTGCCAGCTCACCACCCCCCCAAGAGACCCAGTACTTC. Protein sequence: CASSPPPQETQYF.

The chain is built from TRBV7-2 and TRBJ2-1; D possibly corresponds to TRBD2 (6 bases). The CDR3 loop spans 18 amino acids. V shed 1 base and J shed 0 bases, with 16 bases lying between them. CDR1 is SGHTA, CDR2 FQGNSA, per germline. Written as DNA, the CDR3 is TGTGCCAGCAGCTTAGAGTCAGGAGGGCGGGCCTCCTACAATGAGCAGTTCTTC. As protein: CASSLESGGRASYNEQFF.

The chain links TRBV7-3 to TRBJ1-3; D possibly corresponds to TRBD1 (6 bases). Germline loops: CDR1 SGHTA, CDR2 FQGTGA. This CDR3 is 14 amino acids long. V lost 3 bases to trimming and J lost 4 bases, with 10 bases between them. CDR3 region: CASSLTGSGNTIYF. CDR3 in DNA: TGTGCCAGCAGCTTGACAGGATCGGGAAACACCATATATTTT. Full variable domain (outside the CDR3, taken from reference TRBV7-3 and TRBJ1-3): GAGVSQTPSNKVTEKGKYVELRCDPISGHTALYWYRQSLGQGPEFLIYFQGTGAADDSGLPNDRFFAVRPEGSVSTLKIQRTERGDSAVYLCASSLTGSGNTIYFGEGSWLTVV.

This clone appeared many times. V usage is TRBV19 and J usage is TRBJ2-7, with 8 bases fitting TRBD2. Germline assignment: CDR1 LNHDA and CDR2 SQIVND (reference sequence). Trimming at V came to 3 bases and at J to 5 bases, leaving 9 bases not matched to a gene. The CDR3 consists of 15 residues. The CDR3 DNA is TGTGCCAGTAGTATTTCCGGCGGGGGGTTCAACGAGCAGTACTTC. Translation gives CASSISGGGFNEQYF.

In regard to this clone: A read error may produce the germline difference seen at one junction end. The chain carries TRBV7-3 and TRBJ2-7, with 9 positions matching TRBD2. From germline, CDR1 is SGHTA and CDR2 FQGTGA. The CDR3 totals 14 residues. CDR3 sequence reads: CASSLGGGADDQYF. The CDR3 DNA follows: TGTGCCAGCAGCTTAGGCGGGGGGGCCGACGATCAGTACTTC.

The chain carries TRBV25-1 and TRBJ2-1, with D possibly matching TRBD2 (5 bases). The CDR3 is 12 amino acids. With 10 bases removed from V and 5 bases from J, the gap between germline ends came to 12 bases. Germline lookup yields CDR1 MGHDK and CDR2 SYGVNS. The CDR3 loop is CAILDKHNEQFF. The CDR3 DNA reads TGTGCCATACTAGACAAGCACAATGAGCAGTTCTTC.